Each of the 10 T cell receptor beta chains below was sequenced from the same sample in a study of shared clonotypes between healthy human individuals. Repertoires were generated with immunoSEQ multiplex PCR, while TCRdb's copy carries only in-frame clones and drops some. The sample lists about 2.1 million clones, approximately 92% occurring once. CD45RO-negative CD8 cells positively selected for CCR7 made up the naive population, which excluded terminally differentiated effector memory CD45RA+ cells. The sequenced material came from naive CD8+ T cells from PBMCs. The receptors were sampled from a man aged 18 to 29 in good health. Some clones in this sample may be carry-over from other donors' samples.

As for this clone: Different DNA sequences within this sample yield the same CDR3. This chain joins TRBV29-1 and TRBJ1-1, with 7 bases that match TRBD1. V shed 7 bases and J 0 bases; nucleotides not matched to a gene: 5. CDR1 and CDR2 (germline): SQVTM, ANQGSEA. This CDR3 region has 13 residues. The CDR3 DNA is TGCAGCGGGCGACAGGGACTGAACACTGAAGCTTTCTTT. Protein: CSGRQGLNTEAFF. Supplemented by reference TRBV29-1 and TRBJ1-1, the full variable domain reads SAVISQKPSRDICQRGTSLTIQCQVDSQVTMMFWYRQQPGQSLTLIATANQGSEATYESGFVIDKFPISRPNLTFSTLTVSNMSPEDSSIYLCSGRQGLNTEAFFGQGTRLTVV.

The chain recombines TRBV15 with TRBJ2-1; tentatively, D is TRBD1 (6 bases). V was cut by 4 bases and J by 0 bases, with 13 bases left in between. The CDR3 consists of 16 residues. CDR1 and CDR2 (germline): LNHNV, YYDKDF (reference sequence). The CDR3 sequence: CATSINRESSYNEQFF. CDR3 bases: TGTGCCACCAGCATTAACAGGGAGAGCTCCTACAATGAGCAGTTCTTC. The entire variable domain, with the rest obtained from reference TRBV15 and TRBJ2-1, is as follows: DAMVIQNPRYQVTQFGKPVTLSCSQTLNHNVMYWYQQKSSQAPKLLFHYYDKDFNNEADTPDNFQSRRPNTSFCFLDIRSPGLGDTAMYLCATSINRESSYNEQFFGPGTRLTVL.

The gene calls are TRBV7-9 and TRBJ2-1, with a weak D call TRBD1 (6 bases). The CDR3 spans 15 residues. Deletions cut 5 bases from V and 8 bases from J, with 19 bases between. The germline gives CDR1 SEHNR, CDR2 FQNEAQ (reference sequence). Here the CDR3 DNA reads TGTGCCAGCAGCACCCGGGACACGCTTTTGGATGAGCAGTTCTTC. Protein: CASSTRDTLLDEQFF.

Of note for this clone: The sample carries other DNA sequences with the same CDR3. The V call is TRBV28, the J call TRBJ1-2; D unclear. Germline V gene lookup returns CDR1 MDHEN and CDR2 SYDVKM. Trimming left V 6 bases short and J 1 base short, with 3 bases between. The CDR3 sequence is 11 residues long. CDR3 DNA sequence: TGTGCCAGCAGGGATAACTATGGCTACACCTTC. Translating gives CASRDNYGYTF.

This chain uses TRBV28 with TRBJ2-7; a weak D match, TRBD2 (6 bases). Germline CDR1 and CDR2: MDHEN and SYDVKM. The CDR3 runs to 12 residues. With 7 bases removed from V and 4 bases from J, the gap between germline ends came to 11 bases. CDR3 nucleotide sequence: TGTGCCAGCATCGGAGCGGGTTACGAGCAGTACTTC. Protein product: CASIGAGYEQYF.

The rearrangement uses TRBV30 and TRBJ1-5; D gene unclear. V was clipped by 0 bases and J by 3 bases, with 18 bases between them. The CDR3 consists of 17 residues. Germline CDR1 GTSNPN, CDR2 SVGIG (reference sequence). The CDR3 region is CAWSVREPADHNQPQHF. CDR3 sequence (DNA): TGTGCCTGGAGTGTACGAGAGCCCGCCGATCACAATCAGCCCCAGCATTTT.

This clone was observed a single time. This chain links TRBV7-3 with TRBJ2-3, with TRBD2 as a possible D gene (5 bases). There are 14 residues in the CDR3. The V end was cut by 2 bases, the J end by 3 bases, with 9 bases between. Germline V gene sequence: CDR1 SGHTA, CDR2 FQGTGA. Here the CDR3 DNA reads TGTGCCAGCAGCTTATTAAGCGGTACAGATACGCAGTATTTT. This encodes CASSLLSGTDTQYF.

The rearrangement links TRBV7-9 to TRBJ2-7; D tentatively reads TRBD1 or TRBD2 (6 bases each). The CDR3 loop spans 15 amino acids. V dropped 3 bases and J dropped 2 bases, with 14 bases sitting between them. Germline V CDR1 and CDR2: SEHNR, FQNEAQ (reference sequence). The CDR3 DNA reads as TGTGCCAGCAGCTTGTGGGAGGACAGTCCCTACGAGCAGTACTTC. Its translation is CASSLWEDSPYEQYF.

The genes are TRBV7-9 and TRBJ1-3; D may be TRBD1 (6 bases). V lost 3 bases and J 0 bases, leaving 21 bases between the germline ends. In germline, CDR1 is SEHNR, CDR2 FQNEAQ (reference sequence). The CDR3 extends over 19 amino acids. The CDR3, as DNA: TGTGCCAGCAGCTTGGCCGCCCGCAGGACAGCAAACTCTGGAAACACCATATATTTT. Its translation is CASSLAARRTANSGNTIYF.

The V and J genes are TRBV27 and TRBJ2-1, with D perhaps TRBD1 or TRBD2 (6 bases each). The ends were cut back, 2 bases at V and 7 bases at J, with 15 bases in the middle. The CDR3 runs to 15 residues. Germline CDR1 and CDR2: MNHEY and SMNVEV (reference sequence). The CDR3 DNA is TGTGCCAGCAGTTTAGGGGGGCCCCTTGGAAATGAGCAGTTCTTC. It translates to CASSLGGPLGNEQFF.